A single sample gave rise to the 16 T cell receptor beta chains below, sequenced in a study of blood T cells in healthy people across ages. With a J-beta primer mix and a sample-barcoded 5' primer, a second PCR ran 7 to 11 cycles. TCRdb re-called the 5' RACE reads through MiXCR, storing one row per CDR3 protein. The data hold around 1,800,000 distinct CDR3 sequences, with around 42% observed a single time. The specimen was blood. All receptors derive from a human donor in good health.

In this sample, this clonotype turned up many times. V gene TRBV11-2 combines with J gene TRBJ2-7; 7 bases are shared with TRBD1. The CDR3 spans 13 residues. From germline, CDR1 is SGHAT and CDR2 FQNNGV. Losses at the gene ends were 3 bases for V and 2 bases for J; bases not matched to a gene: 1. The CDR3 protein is CASSLDRPYEQYF. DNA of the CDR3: TGTGCCAGCAGCTTGGACAGGCCCTACGAGCAGTACTTC.

Here the CDR3 reads CASSEGGGEPQHF. In DNA, the CDR3 is TGCGCCAGCTCGGAGGGTGGGGGAGAGCCCCAGCATTTT. The chain links TRBV5-1 to TRBJ1-5, with a weak D call TRBD1 (5 bases). CDR3 size: 13 residues. Germline assignment: CDR1 SGHRS and CDR2 YFSETQ. Trimming shortened V by 7 bases and J by 8 bases, and 16 bases separated the two germline ends. The full variable domain, completed using reference TRBV5-1 and TRBJ1-5, is KAGVTQTPRYLIKTRGQQVTLSCSPISGHRSVSWYQQTPGQGLQFLFEYFSETQRNKGNFPGRFSGRQFSNSRSEMNVSTLELGDSALYLCASSEGGGEPQHFGDGTRLSIL.

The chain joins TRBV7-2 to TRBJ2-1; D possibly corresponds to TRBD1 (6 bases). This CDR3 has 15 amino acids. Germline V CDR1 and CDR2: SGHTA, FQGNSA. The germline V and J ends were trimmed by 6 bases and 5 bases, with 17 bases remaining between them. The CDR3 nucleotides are TGTGCCAGCAGACTAGGACAGAACCTAAACAATGAGCAGTTCTTC. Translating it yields CASRLGQNLNNEQFF. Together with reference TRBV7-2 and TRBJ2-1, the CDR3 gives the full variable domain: GAGVSQSPSNKVTEKGKDVELRCDPISGHTALYWYRQSLGQGLEFLIYFQGNSAPDKSGLPSDRFSAERTGGSVSTLTIQRTQQEDSAVYLCASRLGQNLNNEQFFGPGTRLTVL.

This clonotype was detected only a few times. CDR3 in amino acids: CASSQGKGGYEQYF. In nucleotides, the CDR3 is TGCGCCAGCAGCCAAGGTAAAGGGGGATACGAGCAGTACTTC. The chain couples TRBV4-1 to TRBJ2-7; perhaps TRBD1 as D (6 bases). Trimming left V 1 base short and J 4 bases short, with 11 bases between. There are 14 residues in the CDR3. Germline assignment: CDR1 MGHRA and CDR2 YSYEKL.

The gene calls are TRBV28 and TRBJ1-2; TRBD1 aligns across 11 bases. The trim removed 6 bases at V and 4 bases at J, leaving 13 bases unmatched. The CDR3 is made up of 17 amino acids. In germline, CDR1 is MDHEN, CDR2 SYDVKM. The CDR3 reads CASRPFGRDRGVYGYTF. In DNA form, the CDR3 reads TGTGCCAGCAGGCCCTTTGGTCGGGACAGGGGGGTCTATGGCTACACCTTC.

DNA for the CDR3: TGTGCCAGCAGTCGCGAAGAGGGCTATGGCTACACCTTC. Translation gives CASSREEGYGYTF. The chain combines TRBV3-1 with TRBJ1-2; D gene uncertain. The V end was cut by 6 bases, the J end by 4 bases, with 12 bases between. This CDR3 contains 13 residues. Germline lookup yields CDR1 LGHDT and CDR2 YNNKEL (reference sequence).

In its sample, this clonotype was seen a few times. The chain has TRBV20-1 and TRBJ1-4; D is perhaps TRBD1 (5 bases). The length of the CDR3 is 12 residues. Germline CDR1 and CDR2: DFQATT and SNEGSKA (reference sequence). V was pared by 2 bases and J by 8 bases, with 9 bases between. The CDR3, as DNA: TGCAGTGCTAGACAGGGAGGAGAAAAACTGTTTTTT. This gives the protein CSARQGGEKLFF.

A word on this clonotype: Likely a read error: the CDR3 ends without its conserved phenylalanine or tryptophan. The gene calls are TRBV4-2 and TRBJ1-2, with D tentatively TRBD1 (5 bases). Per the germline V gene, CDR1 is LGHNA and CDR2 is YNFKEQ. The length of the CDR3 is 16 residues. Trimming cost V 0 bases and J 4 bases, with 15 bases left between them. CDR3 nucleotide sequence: TGTGCCAGCAGCCAAGATCTCAGGGCCAGGGCCTATGGCTACACCTCC. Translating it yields CASSQDLRARAYGYTS.

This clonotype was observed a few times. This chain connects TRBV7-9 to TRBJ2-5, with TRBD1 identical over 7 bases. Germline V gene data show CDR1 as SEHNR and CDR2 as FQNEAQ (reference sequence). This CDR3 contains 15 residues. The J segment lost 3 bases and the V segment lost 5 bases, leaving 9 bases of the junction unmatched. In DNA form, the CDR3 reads TGTGCCAGCAGCGGCCGACAGGGTACAGAAGAGACCCAGTACTTC. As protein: CASSGRQGTEETQYF.

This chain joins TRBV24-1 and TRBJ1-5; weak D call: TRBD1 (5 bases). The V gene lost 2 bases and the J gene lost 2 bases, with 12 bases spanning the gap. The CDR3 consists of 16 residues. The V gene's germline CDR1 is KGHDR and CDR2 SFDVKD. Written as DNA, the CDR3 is TGTGCCACCAGTGATTCGCCCCAGGGCGGCAATCAGCCCCAGCATTTT. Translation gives CATSDSPQGGNQPQHF.

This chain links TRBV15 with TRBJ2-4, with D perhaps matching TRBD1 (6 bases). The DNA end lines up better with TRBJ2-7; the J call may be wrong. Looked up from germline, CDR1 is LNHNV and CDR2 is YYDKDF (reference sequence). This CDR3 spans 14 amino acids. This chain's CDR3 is CATSRGTATYEQYF. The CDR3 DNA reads TGTGCCACCAGCAGAGGGACAGCAACCTACGAGCAGTACTTC.

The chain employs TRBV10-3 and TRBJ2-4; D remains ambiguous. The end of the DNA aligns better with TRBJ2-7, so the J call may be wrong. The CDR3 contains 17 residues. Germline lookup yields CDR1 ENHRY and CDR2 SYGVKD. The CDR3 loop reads CAIIIPGTDRPFSEQYF. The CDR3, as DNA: TGTGCCATCATTATCCCGGGCACAGACCGACCTTTTAGCGAGCAGTACTTC.

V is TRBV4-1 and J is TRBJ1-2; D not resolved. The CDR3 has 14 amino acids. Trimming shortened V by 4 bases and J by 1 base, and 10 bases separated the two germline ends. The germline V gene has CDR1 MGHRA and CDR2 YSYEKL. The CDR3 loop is CASSPSDLNYGYTF. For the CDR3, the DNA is TGCGCCAGCAGCCCGTCCGACCTTAACTATGGCTACACCTTC.

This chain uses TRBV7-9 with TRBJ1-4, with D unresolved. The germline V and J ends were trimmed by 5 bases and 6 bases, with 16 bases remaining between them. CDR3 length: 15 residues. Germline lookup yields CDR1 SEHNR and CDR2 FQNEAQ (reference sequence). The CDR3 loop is CASSPGRLGYEKLFF. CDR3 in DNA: TGTGCCAGCAGCCCGGGGAGGCTTGGTTATGAAAAACTGTTTTTT.

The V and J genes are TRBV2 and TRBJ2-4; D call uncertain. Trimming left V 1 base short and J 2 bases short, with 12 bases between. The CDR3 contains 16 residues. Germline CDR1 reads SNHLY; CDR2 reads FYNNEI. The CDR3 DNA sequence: TGTGCCAGCAGTGAAGAAGTGGCCGGGTCCAAAAACATTCAGTACTTC. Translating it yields CASSEEVAGSKNIQYF.

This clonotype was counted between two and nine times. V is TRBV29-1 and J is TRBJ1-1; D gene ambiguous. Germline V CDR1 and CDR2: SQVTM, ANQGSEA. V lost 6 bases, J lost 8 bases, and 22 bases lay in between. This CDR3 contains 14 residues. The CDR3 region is CSVTPRYSGSEAFF. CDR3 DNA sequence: TGCAGCGTCACTCCCCGCTATAGTGGCTCAGAAGCTTTCTTT.